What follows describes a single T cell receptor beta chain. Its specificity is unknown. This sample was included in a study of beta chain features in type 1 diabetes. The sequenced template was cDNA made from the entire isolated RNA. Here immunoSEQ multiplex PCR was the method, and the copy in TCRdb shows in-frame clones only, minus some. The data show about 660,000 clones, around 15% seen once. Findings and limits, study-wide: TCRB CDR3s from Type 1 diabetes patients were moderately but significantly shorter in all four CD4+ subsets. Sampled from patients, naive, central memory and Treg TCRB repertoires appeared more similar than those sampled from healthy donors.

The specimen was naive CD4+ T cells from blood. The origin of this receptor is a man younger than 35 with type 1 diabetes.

In nucleotides, the CDR3 is TGTGCCAGCTCACCGGGGCAGGCGGATGAAAAACTGTTTTTT. Residues: CASSPGQADEKLFF. The J gene is TRBJ1-4, the V gene TRBV18, with D perhaps matching TRBD1 (5 bases). This CDR3 has 14 amino acids. Germline-derived CDR1 and CDR2 are KGHSH and LQKENI. V gave up 3 bases and J gave up 6 bases, with 11 bases separating them.